The T cell receptor (beta chain) under discussion was sequenced for a study of molecular identifiers for immune sequencing clone quantification. For bulk TCR libraries, previously described methods and listed TCR primers were used. Each CDR3 protein gets one entry after TCRdb re-called the PCR reads with MiXCR. The table includes approximately 100,000 distinct CDR3 sequences, roughly a third detected once. Comments on this clonotype: Its antigen is still unknown.

Libraries of naive CD8 cells were prepared from roughly 18,000 to 920,000 sorted cells using 10%, 30% or 50% RNA. Whole-study results and caveats: Clones exceeding 20 RNA copies carried over 97% of effector molecules but under 1% of naive-cell molecules.

Trimming left V 6 bases short and J 3 bases short, with 11 bases between. The germline gives CDR1 SEHNR, CDR2 FQNEAQ (reference sequence). This CDR3 is built from 13 residues. The chain recombines TRBV7-9 with TRBJ2-5; D not certain. The TCR originated in a human donor in good health. Some libraries in this study had Jurkat cell RNA spiked in. Sequenced input: naive CD8+ T cells from blood, with Jurkat cell RNA spiked in. Subset given: FACS-sorted CD8+CD4-CCR7+CD45RA+ naive T cells. CDR3 DNA sequence: TGTGCCAGCAGTTTGCCGCCTAAAGAGACCCAGTACTTC. Translated: CASSLPPKETQYF.